This T cell receptor (beta chain) stems from a study of beta chain features in type 1 diabetes. Study-level background: What patients shared with healthy donors was a similar profile of age, gender and cell yields.

As every portion of the isolated RNA was reverse transcribed, the sequencing read expressed TCRB transcripts. The data were produced by immunoSEQ multiplex PCR, yet TCRdb's version contains in-frame clones alone and is incomplete. The sample includes under 300,000 clones, 8% seen only once; the top ten take roughly 1%. CDR1 SNHLY and CDR2 FYNNEI come from the germline V gene. The CDR3 extends over 15 amino acids. V lost 7 bases and J 3 bases, leaving 18 bases between the germline ends. The chain couples TRBV2 to TRBJ1-2, with no clear D. The clonotype originates from a woman younger than 30 in good health. The sequencing input was central memory CD4+ T cells from blood. The CDR3 sequence: CASTRTKGIDYGYTF. The CDR3 DNA sequence: TGTGCCAGCACTCGGACGAAGGGAATCGACTATGGCTACACCTTC.